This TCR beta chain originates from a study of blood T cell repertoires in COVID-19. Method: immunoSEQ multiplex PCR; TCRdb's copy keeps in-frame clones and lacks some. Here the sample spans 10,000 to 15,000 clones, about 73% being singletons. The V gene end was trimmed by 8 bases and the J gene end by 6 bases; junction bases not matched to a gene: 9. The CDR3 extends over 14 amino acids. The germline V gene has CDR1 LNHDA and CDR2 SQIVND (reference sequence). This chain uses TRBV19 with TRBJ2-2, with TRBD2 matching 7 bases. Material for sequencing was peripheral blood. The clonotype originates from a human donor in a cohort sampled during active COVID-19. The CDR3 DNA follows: TGTGCCAGTCGTACCCTTGCGGGGGCCGGGGAGCTGTTTTTT. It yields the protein CASRTLAGAGELFF.